The source of this T cell receptor beta chain is a study of T cell responses to AZD1222 COVID-19 vaccine. On the study more broadly: Recipients boosted at about 4 weeks or about 12 weeks are pooled. Whole-study results and caveats: Spike-specific TCR breadth and depth both grew after two AZD1222 doses.

Trimming stripped 2 bases from V and 0 bases from J, with 9 bases between. Germline V gives CDR1 SGDLS, CDR2 YYNGEE. The CDR3 extends over 14 amino acids. Clones were read by immunoSEQ multiplex PCR, and TCRdb kept only the in-frame ones, dropping some. The table has approximately 190,000 clones, roughly 91% seen once. On this clone itself: Its antigen is currently unknown.

This clonotype originated in an adult in good health. The sequencing used peripheral blood, collected on day 0 of AZD1222 vaccination. V is TRBV9 and J is TRBJ2-7; D not resolved. The CDR3 bases are TGTGCCAGCAGCGTGAATGACGGCTCCTACGAGCAGTACTTC. It specifies CASSVNDGSYEQYF.